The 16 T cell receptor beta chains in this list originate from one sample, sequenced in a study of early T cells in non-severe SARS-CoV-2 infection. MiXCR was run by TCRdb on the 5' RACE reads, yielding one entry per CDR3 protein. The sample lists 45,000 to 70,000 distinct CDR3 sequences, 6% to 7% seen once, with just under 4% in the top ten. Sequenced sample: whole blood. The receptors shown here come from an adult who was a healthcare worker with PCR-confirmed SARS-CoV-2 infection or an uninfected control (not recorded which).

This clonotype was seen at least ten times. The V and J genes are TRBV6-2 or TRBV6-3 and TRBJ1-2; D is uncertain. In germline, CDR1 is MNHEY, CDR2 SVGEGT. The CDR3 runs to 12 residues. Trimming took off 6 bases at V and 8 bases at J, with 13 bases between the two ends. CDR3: CASSSGVSGYTF. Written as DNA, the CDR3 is TGTGCCAGCAGCTCCGGGGTAAGCGGCTACACCTTC.

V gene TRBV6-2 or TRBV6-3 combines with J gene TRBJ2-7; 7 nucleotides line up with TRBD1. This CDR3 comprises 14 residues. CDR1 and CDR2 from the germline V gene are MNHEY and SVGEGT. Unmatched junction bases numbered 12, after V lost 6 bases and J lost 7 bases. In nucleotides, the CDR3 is TGTGCCAGCAGAGAGGACAGGCGGCCGGGGGAGCAGTACTTC. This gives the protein CASREDRRPGEQYF.

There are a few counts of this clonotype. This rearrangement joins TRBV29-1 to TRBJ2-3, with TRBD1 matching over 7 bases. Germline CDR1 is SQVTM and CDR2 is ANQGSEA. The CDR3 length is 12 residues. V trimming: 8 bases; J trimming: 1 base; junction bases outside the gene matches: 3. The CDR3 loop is CSSGQGTDTQYF. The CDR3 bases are TGCAGCTCCGGACAGGGCACAGATACGCAGTATTTT.

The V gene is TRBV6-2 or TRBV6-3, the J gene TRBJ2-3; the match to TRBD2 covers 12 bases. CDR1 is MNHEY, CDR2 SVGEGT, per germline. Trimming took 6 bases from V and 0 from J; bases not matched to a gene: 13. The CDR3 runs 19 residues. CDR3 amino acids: CASSSLTKGLAGSTDTQYF. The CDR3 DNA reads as TGTGCCAGCAGCTCCCTCACGAAAGGACTAGCGGGAAGCACAGATACGCAGTATTTT.

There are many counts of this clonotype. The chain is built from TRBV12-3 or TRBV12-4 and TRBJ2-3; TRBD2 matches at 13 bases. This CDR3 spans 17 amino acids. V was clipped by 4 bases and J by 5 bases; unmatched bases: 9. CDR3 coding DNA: TGTGCCAGCAGTTCTCCCGGACTAGCGGGGGCAATAGATACGCAGTATTTT. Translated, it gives CASSSPGLAGAIDTQYF.

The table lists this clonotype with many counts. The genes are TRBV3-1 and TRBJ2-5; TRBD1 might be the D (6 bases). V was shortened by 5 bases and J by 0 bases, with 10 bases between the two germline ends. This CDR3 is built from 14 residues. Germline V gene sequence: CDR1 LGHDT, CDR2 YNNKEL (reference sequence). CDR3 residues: CASSLGAHQETQYF. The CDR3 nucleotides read TGTGCCAGCAGCTTGGGGGCCCACCAAGAGACCCAGTACTTC.

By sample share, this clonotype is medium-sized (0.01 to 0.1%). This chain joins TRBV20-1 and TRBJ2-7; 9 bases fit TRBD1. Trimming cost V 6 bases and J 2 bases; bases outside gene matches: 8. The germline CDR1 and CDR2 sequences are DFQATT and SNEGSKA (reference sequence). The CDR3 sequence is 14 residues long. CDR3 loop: CSARWDREPYEQYF. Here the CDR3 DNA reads TGCAGTGCCAGATGGGACAGGGAACCCTACGAGCAGTACTTC.

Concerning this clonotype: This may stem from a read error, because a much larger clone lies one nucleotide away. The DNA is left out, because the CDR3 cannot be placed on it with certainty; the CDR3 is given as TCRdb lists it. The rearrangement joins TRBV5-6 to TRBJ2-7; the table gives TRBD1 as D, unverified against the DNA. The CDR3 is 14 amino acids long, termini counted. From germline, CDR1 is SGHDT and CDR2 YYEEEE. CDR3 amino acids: CASSWGQGSYEQHF.

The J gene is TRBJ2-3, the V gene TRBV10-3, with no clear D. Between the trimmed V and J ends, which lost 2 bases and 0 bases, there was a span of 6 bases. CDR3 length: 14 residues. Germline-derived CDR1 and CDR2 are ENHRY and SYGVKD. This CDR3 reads CAISEPGSTDTQYF. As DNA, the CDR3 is TGTGCCATCAGTGAGCCAGGAAGCACAGATACGCAGTATTTT.

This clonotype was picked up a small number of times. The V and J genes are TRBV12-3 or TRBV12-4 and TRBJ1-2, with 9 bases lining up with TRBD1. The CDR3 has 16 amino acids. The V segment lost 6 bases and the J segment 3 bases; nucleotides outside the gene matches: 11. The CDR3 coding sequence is TGTGCCAGCAGACAGACAGGGGGATCGTTACACTATGGCTACACCTTC. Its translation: CASRQTGGSLHYGYTF.

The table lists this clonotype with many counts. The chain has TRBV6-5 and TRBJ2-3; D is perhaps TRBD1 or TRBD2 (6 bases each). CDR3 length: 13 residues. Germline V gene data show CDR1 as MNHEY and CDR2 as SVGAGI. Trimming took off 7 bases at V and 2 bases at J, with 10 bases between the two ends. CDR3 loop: CASTRGLTDTQYF. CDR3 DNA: TGTGCCAGCACCCGGGGGCTCACAGATACGCAGTATTTT.

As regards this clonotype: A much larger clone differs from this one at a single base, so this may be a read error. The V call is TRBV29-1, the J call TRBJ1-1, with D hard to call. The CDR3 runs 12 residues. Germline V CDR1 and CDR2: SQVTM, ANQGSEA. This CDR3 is CSVLGGSTETFF. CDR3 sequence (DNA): TGCAGCGTTTTGGGAGGGTCCACTGAAACTTTCTTT.

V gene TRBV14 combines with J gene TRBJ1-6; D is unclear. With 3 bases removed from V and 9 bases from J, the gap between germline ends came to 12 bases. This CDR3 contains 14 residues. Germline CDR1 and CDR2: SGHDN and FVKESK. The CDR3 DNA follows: TGTGCCAGCAGCCACTCCGCTTGGGGTTCACCCCTCCACTTT. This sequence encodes CASSHSAWGSPLHF.

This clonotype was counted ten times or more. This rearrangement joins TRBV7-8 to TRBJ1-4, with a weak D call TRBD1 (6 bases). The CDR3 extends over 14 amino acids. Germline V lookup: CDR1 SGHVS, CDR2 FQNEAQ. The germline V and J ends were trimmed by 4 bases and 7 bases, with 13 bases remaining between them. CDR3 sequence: CASSSAGGAEKLFF. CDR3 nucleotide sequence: TGTGCCAGCAGCTCCGCCGGGGGGGCTGAAAAACTGTTTTTT.

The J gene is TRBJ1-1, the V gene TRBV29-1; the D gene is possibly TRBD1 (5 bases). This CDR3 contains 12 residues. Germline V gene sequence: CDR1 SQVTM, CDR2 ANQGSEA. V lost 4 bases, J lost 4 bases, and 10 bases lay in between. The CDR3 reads CSVVPGSTEAFF. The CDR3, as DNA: TGCAGCGTTGTGCCAGGGAGCACTGAAGCTTTCTTT.

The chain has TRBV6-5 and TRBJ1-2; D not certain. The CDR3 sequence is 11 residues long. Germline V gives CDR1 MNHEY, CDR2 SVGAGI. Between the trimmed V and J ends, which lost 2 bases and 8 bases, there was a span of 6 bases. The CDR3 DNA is TGTGCCAGCAGTTACGACGGCGGCTACACCTTC. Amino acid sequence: CASSYDGGYTF.